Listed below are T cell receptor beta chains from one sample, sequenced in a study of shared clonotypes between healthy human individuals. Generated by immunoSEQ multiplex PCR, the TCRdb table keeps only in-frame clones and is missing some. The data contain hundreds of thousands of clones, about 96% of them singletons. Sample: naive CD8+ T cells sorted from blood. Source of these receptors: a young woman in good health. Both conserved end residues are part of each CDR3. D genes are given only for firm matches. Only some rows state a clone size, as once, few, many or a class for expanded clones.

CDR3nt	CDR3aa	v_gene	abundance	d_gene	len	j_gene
TGTGCCAGCAGTGGTAGCGGCGAATATACGCAGTATTTT	CASSGSGEYTQYF	TRBV2	NA	NA	13	TRBJ2-3
TGTGCCAGTAGTATACCCCCCCCCAGGGACACCGGGGAGCTGTTTTTT	CASSIPPPRDTGELFF	TRBV19	NA	NA	16	TRBJ2-2
TGTGCCAGCAGCACCGGACAGCCCTATGGCTACACCTTC	CASSTGQPYGYTF	TRBV5-6	NA	NA	13	TRBJ1-2
TGTGCCAGCGGCAGAGGGGCTGAAGCTTTCTTT	CASGRGAEAFF	TRBV28	NA	NA	11	TRBJ1-1
TGCAGCGTTGAGGGAGTTGACTATGGCTACACCTTC	CSVEGVDYGYTF	TRBV29-1	once	NA	12	TRBJ1-2
TGTGCCAGCAGTTTGGGGACAGGGTATGGCTACACCTTC	CASSLGTGYGYTF	TRBV27	NA	TRBD1	13	TRBJ1-2
TGTGCCAGCAGTTCGGGACTAGCGGGAGTCCCATCAGATACGCAGTATTTT	CASSSGLAGVPSDTQYF	TRBV27	once	TRBD2	17	TRBJ2-3
TGTGCCAGCAGCGAAGATAGGGCTGAGGAGCAGTACTTC	CASSEDRAEEQYF	TRBV13	NA	NA	13	TRBJ2-7
TGTGCCAGCAGCTTAAAGGGCAGTGGGGAAGAGACCCAGTACTTC	CASSLKGSGEETQYF	TRBV7-9	NA	NA	15	TRBJ2-5
TGTGCCAGCAGTTACATCCCGGCTAGCACAGATACGCAGTATTTT	CASSYIPASTDTQYF	TRBV6-5	NA	NA	15	TRBJ2-3
TGTGCCAGTAGTATGCGGGCGGTGAACACTGAAGCTTTCTTT	CASSMRAVNTEAFF	TRBV19	NA	NA	14	TRBJ1-1
TGTGCCAGTAGTGCCTTAGCGTTGGCTTTCTATGAGCAGTTCTTC	CASSALALAFYEQFF	TRBV19	once	NA	15	TRBJ2-1
TGTGCCAGCAGTTTTCGCGGCAGCGCCTACGAGCAGTACTTC	CASSFRGSAYEQYF	TRBV28	NA	NA	14	TRBJ2-7
TGTGCCAGCTCCCAGGTTAGCGGGAGCACAGATACGCAGTATTTT	CASSQVSGSTDTQYF	TRBV27	NA	TRBD2	15	TRBJ2-3
TGTGCCAGCAGCTTAACGGCATCCCATGAGCAGTTCTTC	CASSLTASHEQFF	TRBV7-8	NA	NA	13	TRBJ2-1
TGTGCCAGCCATCCGGACAGGGCGACTGAAGCTTTCTTT	CASHPDRATEAFF	TRBV19	NA	TRBD1	13	TRBJ1-1
TGTGCCAGCAGCTTAGTTCATCCAGGTTGGGAGCAGTACTTC	CASSLVHPGWEQYF	TRBV7-2	NA	NA	14	TRBJ2-7
TGTGCCAGCAGTTTGACAGGGGCGAATGAGCAGTTCTTC	CASSLTGANEQFF	TRBV11-3	NA	TRBD1	13	TRBJ2-1
TGCGCCAGCACCCAACCCTACCTCTCCGAGCAGTACTTC	CASTQPYLSEQYF	TRBV5-1	NA	NA	13	TRBJ2-7
TGCAGCGTTGACACATTGGGGATTAGGCAAGAGACCCAGTACTTC	CSVDTLGIRQETQYF	TRBV29-1	NA	NA	15	TRBJ2-5
TGTGCCAGCAGCTTGGAGAATAGTCGGGTTCGAGATACGCAGTATTTT	CASSLENSRVRDTQYF	TRBV5-6	NA	NA	16	TRBJ2-3
TGCAGCGTTCCGGCGGCCCGCGAGACCCAGTACTTC	CSVPAARETQYF	TRBV29-1	NA	NA	12	TRBJ2-5
TGTGCCAGCAGTGCGACTAGCTATGAGCAGTTCTTC	CASSATSYEQFF	TRBV27	NA	TRBD2	12	TRBJ2-1
TGTGCCAGCAGTTATCAGGGCTCCGAGCAGTACTTC	CASSYQGSEQYF	TRBV6-6	NA	NA	12	TRBJ2-7
TGCGCCAGCAGTGGTAAAGCGTCTGGCTACACCTTC	CASSGKASGYTF	TRBV4-1	NA	NA	12	TRBJ1-2
TGTGCCAGCAGCATAGGGGCCGGCACCGGGGAGCTGTTTTTT	CASSIGAGTGELFF	TRBV11-2	NA	NA	14	TRBJ2-2
TGTGCCAGTAGTTCACGGACAGGGCCGGATCAGCCCCAGCATTTT	CASSSRTGPDQPQHF	TRBV19	NA	TRBD1	15	TRBJ1-5
TGTGCCAGCAGCGTAGGAGGAGGAGCCAAAAACATTCAGTACTTC	CASSVGGGAKNIQYF	TRBV9	NA	NA	15	TRBJ2-4
TGTGCCAGCAGTGAAGCGCCGGTCCAGTTAGACAGTTCCTATGGCTACACCTTC	CASSEAPVQLDSSYGYTF	TRBV2	once	NA	18	TRBJ1-2
TGTGCCAGCAGTGAAGGGCGGGTTTTGGGAAACACCATATATTTT	CASSEGRVLGNTIYF	TRBV6-1	NA	NA	15	TRBJ1-3
TGTGCCAGCAGTGAAAATGCGTGGTCTCACAATCAGCCCCAGCATTTT	CASSENAWSHNQPQHF	TRBV2	once	NA	16	TRBJ1-5
TGTGCCAGCAGGCCTGTCGGCTATGGCGGGAGGGATGATGAGCAGTTCTTC	CASRPVGYGGRDDEQFF	TRBV2	NA	TRBD2	17	TRBJ2-1
TGCGCCAGCAGACCGGGACAGGGGGCAGGGATGAACACTGAAGCTTTCTTT	CASRPGQGAGMNTEAFF	TRBV5-1	NA	TRBD1	17	TRBJ1-1
TGTGCCAGCAGTGAAAGGCCCTATAGCAATCAGCCCCAGCATTTT	CASSERPYSNQPQHF	TRBV2	NA	NA	15	TRBJ1-5
TGCAGTGCTAGAAACATCTACGAGCAGTACTTC	CSARNIYEQYF	TRBV20-1	once	NA	11	TRBJ2-7
TGTGCCAGCAGCCAAGAGGAGCACGGGAGGTTCTACGAGCAGTACTTC	CASSQEEHGRFYEQYF	TRBV4-2	once	TRBD2	16	TRBJ2-7
TGTGCCAGTAGTTACACAGCGAACACTGAAGCTTTCTTT	CASSYTANTEAFF	TRBV19	NA	NA	13	TRBJ1-1
TGTGCCAGCAGACTGATAGGGGAGGGTAGGGCCGAGCAGTACTTC	CASRLIGEGRAEQYF	TRBV7-9	NA	TRBD2	15	TRBJ2-7
TGCAGCGCCCCTTGGGACTACAATGAGCAGTTCTTC	CSAPWDYNEQFF	TRBV29-1	NA	NA	12	TRBJ2-1
TGTGCCAGCACAGGGTGGTACGAGCAGTACTTC	CASTGWYEQYF	TRBV11-2	NA	NA	11	TRBJ2-7
TGCGCCAGCAGCCGTAGCGGAGAGTCCTTTCTCTACAATGAGCAGTTCTTC	CASSRSGESFLYNEQFF	TRBV4-1	NA	NA	17	TRBJ2-1